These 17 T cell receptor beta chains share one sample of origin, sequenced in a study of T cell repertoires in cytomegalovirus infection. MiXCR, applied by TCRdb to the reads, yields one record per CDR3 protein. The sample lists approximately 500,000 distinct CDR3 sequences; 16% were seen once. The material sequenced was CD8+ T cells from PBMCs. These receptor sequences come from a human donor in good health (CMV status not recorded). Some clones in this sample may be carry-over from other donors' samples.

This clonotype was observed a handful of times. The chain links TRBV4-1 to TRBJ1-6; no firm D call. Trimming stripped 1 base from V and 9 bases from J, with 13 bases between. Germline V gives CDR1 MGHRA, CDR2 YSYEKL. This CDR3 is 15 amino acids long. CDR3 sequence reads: CASSQGEGSLSPLHF. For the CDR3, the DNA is TGCGCCAGCAGCCAAGGAGAGGGCAGCCTTTCACCCCTCCACTTT.

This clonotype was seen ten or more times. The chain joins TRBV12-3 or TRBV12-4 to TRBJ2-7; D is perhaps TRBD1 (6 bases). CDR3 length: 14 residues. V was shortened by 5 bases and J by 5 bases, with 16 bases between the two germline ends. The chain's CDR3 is CASSPRVRGDEQYF. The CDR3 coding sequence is TGTGCCAGCAGTCCGAGGGTCAGGGGCGACGAGCAGTACTTC.

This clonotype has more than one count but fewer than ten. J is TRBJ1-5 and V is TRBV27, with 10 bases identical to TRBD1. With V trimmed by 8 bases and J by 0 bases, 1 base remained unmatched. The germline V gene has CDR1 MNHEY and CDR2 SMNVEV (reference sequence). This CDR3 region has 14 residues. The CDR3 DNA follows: TGTGCCAGCGGGACAGGGGTTAGCAATCAGCCCCAGCATTTT. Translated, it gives CASGTGVSNQPQHF.

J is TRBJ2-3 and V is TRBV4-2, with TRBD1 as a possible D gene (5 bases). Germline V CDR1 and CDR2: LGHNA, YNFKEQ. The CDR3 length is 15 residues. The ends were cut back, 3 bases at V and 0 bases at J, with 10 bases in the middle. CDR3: CASSHLRQSTDTQYF. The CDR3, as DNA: TGTGCCAGCAGCCACCTCCGACAGAGCACAGATACGCAGTATTTT.

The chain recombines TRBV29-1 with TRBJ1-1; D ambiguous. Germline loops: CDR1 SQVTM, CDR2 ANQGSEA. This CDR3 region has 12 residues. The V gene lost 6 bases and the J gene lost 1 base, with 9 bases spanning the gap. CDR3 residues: CSVKRGNTEAFF. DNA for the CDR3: TGCAGCGTCAAACGAGGGAACACTGAAGCTTTCTTT.

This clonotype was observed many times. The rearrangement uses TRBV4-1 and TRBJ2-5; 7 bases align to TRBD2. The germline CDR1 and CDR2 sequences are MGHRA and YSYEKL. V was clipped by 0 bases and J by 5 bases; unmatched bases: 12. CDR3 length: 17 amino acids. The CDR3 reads CASSQDGPGGPWETQYF. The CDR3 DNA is TGCGCCAGCAGCCAAGATGGGCCGGGAGGACCTTGGGAGACCCAGTACTTC.

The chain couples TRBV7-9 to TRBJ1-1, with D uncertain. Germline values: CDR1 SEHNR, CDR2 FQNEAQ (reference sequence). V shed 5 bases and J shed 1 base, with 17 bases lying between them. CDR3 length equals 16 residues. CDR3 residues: CASSLYPGDGNTEAFF. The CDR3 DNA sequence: TGTGCCAGCAGCCTTTATCCGGGAGACGGGAACACTGAAGCTTTCTTT.

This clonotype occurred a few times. DNA of the CDR3: TGTGCCACCAGTGACAGTAGCGGGATCCCCTACGAGCAGTACTTC. Translated: CATSDSSGIPYEQYF. The chain carries TRBV24-1 and TRBJ2-7, with 8 bases identical to TRBD2. The junction had 6 bases not matched to a gene; V was cut back by 4 bases and J by 2 bases. The CDR3 contains 15 residues. From germline, CDR1 is KGHDR and CDR2 SFDVKD.

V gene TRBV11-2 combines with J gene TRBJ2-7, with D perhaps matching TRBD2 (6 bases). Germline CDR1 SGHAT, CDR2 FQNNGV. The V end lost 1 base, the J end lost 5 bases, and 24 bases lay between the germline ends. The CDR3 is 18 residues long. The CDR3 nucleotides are TGTGCCAGCAGCTTAGGTCGGCGGTGGGGACTCGGTTTCGACGAGCAGTACTTC. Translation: CASSLGRRWGLGFDEQYF.

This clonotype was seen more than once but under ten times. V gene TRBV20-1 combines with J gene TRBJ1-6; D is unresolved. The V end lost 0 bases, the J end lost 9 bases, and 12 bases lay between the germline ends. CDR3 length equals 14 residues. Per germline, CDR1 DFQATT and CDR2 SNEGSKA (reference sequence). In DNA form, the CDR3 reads TGCAGTGCTAGAGAGGTCACCTCTTCTTCACCCCTCCACTTT. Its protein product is CSAREVTSSSPLHF.

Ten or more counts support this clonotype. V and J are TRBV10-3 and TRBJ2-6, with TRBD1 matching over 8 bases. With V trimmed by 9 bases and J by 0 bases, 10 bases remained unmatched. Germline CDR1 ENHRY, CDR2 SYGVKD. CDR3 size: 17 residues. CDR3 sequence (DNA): TGTGCCATTACGCCGGGACAGGAAAGCTCTGGGGCCAACGTCCTGACTTTC. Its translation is CAITPGQESSGANVLTF.

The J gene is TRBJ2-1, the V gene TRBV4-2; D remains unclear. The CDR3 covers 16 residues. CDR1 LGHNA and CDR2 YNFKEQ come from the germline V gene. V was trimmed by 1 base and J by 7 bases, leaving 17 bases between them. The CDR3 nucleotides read TGTGCCAGCAGCCAAGGGGCCTCCCCCCAAGGGAATGAGCAGTTCTTC. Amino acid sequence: CASSQGASPQGNEQFF.

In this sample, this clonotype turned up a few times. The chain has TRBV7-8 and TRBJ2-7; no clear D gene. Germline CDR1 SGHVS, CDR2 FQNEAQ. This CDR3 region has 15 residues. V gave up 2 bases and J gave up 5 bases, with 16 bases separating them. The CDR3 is CASSLRAIGIDEQYF. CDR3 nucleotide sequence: TGTGCCAGCAGCTTACGAGCAATTGGGATTGACGAGCAGTACTTC.

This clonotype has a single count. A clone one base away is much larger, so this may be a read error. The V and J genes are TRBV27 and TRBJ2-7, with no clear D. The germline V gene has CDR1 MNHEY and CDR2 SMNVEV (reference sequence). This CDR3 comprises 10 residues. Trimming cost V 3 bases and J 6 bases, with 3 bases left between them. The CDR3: CASSFSEQYF. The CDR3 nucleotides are TGTGCCAGCAGTTTTAGCGAGCAGTACTTC.

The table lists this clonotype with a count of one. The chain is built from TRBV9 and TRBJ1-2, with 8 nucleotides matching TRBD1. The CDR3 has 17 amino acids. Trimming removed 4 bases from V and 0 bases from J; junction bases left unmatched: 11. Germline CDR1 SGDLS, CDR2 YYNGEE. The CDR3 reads CASSSWDRSDPNYGYTF. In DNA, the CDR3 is TGTGCCAGCAGCTCATGGGACAGGTCCGATCCTAACTATGGCTACACCTTC.

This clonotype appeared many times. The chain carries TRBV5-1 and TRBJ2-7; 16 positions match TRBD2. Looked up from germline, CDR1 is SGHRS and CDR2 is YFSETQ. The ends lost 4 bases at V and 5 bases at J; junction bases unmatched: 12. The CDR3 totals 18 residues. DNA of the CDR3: TGCGCCAGCAGCAAGAGGGGACTAGCGGGAGGGCCGTTTGACGAGCAGTACTTC. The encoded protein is CASSKRGLAGGPFDEQYF.

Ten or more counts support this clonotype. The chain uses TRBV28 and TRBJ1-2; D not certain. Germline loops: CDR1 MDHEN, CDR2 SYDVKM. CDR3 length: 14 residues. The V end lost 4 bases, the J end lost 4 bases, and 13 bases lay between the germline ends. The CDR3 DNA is TGTGCCAGCAGTTGGATGGGGAGCTTCTATGGCTACACCTTC. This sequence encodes CASSWMGSFYGYTF.